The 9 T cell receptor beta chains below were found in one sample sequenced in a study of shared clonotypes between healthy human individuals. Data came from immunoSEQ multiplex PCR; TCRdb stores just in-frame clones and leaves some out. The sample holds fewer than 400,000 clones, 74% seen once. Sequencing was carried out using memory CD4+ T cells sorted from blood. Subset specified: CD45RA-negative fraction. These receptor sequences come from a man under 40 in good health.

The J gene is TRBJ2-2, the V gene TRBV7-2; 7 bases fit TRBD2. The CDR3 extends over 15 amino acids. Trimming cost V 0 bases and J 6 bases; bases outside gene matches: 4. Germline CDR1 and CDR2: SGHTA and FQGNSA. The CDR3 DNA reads TGTGCCAGCAGCTTAGCGGGAGGGCCACCCGGGGAGCTGTTTTTT. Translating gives CASSLAGGPPGELFF.

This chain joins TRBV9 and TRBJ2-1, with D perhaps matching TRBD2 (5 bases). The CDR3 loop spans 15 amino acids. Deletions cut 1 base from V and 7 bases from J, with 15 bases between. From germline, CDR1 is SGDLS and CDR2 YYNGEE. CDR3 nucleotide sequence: TGTGCCAGCAGCGTAACCGGACTGGCCCCGAATGAGCAGTTCTTC. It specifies CASSVTGLAPNEQFF.

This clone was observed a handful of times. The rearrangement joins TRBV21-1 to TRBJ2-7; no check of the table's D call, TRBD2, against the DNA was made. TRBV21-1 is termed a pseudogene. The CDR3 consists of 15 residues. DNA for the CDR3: TGTGCCAGCAGCAAAGAAAGCAAAGGGAGGTACGAGCAGTACTTC. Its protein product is CASSKESKGRYEQYF.

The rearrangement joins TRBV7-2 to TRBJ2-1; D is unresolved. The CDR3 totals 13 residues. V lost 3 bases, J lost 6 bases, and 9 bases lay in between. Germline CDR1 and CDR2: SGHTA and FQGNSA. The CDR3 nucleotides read TGTGCCAGCAGCTTGGGTCGAGTCAATGAGCAGTTCTTC. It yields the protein CASSLGRVNEQFF.

CDR3 DNA: TGTGCCAGCAGTGCAATTTGGACAGGCGAGCAGTACTTC. Translated, it gives CASSAIWTGEQYF. V gene TRBV2 combines with J gene TRBJ2-7; 7 nucleotides align to TRBD1. The CDR3 has 13 amino acids. With 4 bases clipped from V and 6 bases from J, the junction kept 6 bases outside the gene matches. Germline V lookup: CDR1 SNHLY, CDR2 FYNNEI.

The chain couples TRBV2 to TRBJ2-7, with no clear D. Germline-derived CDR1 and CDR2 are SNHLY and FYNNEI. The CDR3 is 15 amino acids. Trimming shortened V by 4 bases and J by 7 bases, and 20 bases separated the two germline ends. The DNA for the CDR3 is TGTGCCAGCAGTGTATATGCAGGCACCCTTACGGAGCAGTACTTC. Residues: CASSVYAGTLTEQYF. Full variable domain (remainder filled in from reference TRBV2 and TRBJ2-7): EPEVTQTPSHQVTQMGQEVILRCVPISNHLYFYWYRQILGQKVEFLVSFYNNEISEKSEIFDDQFSVERPDGSNFTLKIRSTKLEDSAMYFCASSVYAGTLTEQYFGPGTRLTVT.

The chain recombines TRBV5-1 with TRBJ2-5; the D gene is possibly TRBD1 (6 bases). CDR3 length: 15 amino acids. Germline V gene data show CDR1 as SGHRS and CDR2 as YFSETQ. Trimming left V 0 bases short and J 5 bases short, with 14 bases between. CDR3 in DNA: TGCGCCAGCAGCTTGGCCGTAGGGGGTACGGAGACCCAGTACTTC. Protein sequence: CASSLAVGGTETQYF.

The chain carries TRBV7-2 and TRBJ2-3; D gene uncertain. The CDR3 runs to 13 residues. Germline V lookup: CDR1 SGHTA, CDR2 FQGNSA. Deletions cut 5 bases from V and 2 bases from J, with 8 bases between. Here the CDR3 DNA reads TGTGCCAGCAGCCGGAGTTTCACAGATACGCAGTATTTT. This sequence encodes CASSRSFTDTQYF.

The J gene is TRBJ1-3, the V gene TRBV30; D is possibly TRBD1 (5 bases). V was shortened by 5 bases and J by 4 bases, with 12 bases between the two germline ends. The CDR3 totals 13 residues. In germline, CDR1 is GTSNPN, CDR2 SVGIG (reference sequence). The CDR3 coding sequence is TGTGCCTGGGCCGGGGGAAACGGAAACACCATATATTTT. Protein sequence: CAWAGGNGNTIYF.